One sample yielded the 28 T cell receptor beta chains listed below, sequenced in a study of control samples from healthy donors and cancer patients (TCRdb year 2020). Receptor libraries were prepared by the immunoSEQ multiplex PCR assay. Sourced from immuneACCESS, this table was stored by TCRdb with only in-frame sequences that have V and J called. A share of the clones is absent; for the studies checked, an unresolved V gene accounts for under half, and the remainder has no known explanation. The sample table holds just over 150,000 clones, of which about 94% were seen once. Jointly, the top ten make up 8.5% of the sample. The specimen was blood. Receptor source: a woman in her thirties or forties in good health.

The gene calls are TRBV5-6 and TRBJ2-7, with a weak D call TRBD2 (5 bases). The CDR3 runs to 14 residues. V shed 6 bases and J shed 1 base, with 14 bases lying between them. Looked up from germline, CDR1 is SGHDT and CDR2 is YYEEEE. The CDR3 nucleotides are TGTGCCAGCACCCCGGGATCCCATTCCTACGAGCAGTACTTC. Its translation: CASTPGSHSYEQYF.

The rearrangement joins TRBV7-8 to TRBJ1-1; D unclear. Germline V gene lookup returns CDR1 SGHVS and CDR2 FQNEAQ. This CDR3 has 13 residues. Trimming removed 3 bases from V and 1 base from J, with 6 bases in between. CDR3 sequence: CASSFDGNTEAFF. The CDR3 bases are TGTGCCAGCAGCTTCGACGGGAACACTGAAGCTTTCTTT.

This rearrangement joins TRBV2 to TRBJ2-5; no reliable D call. Germline lookup yields CDR1 SNHLY and CDR2 FYNNEI. The CDR3 is made up of 12 amino acids. The germline V and J ends were trimmed by 8 bases and 1 base, with 8 bases remaining between them. This chain's CDR3 is CASLGIQETQYF. The CDR3 bases are TGTGCCAGCTTAGGTATCCAAGAGACCCAGTACTTC.

The J gene is TRBJ1-6, the V gene TRBV6-6; 10 bases align to TRBD1. Germline trimming cut 5 bases from V and 7 bases from J; bases unmatched to any gene: 5. CDR1 and CDR2 from the germline V gene are MNHNY and SVGAGI (reference sequence). The CDR3 spans 15 residues. CDR3 nucleotides: TGTGCCAGCAGTGCGACAGGGGGCCCGAATTCACCCCTCCACTTT. Protein sequence: CASSATGGPNSPLHF.

In DNA form, the CDR3 reads TGCGCCAGCAGTGACCCCGGACTAGCGGGGAACAATGAGCAGTTCTTC. Its translation: CASSDPGLAGNNEQFF. The V gene is TRBV10-1, the J gene TRBJ2-1; 12 bases align to TRBD2. This CDR3 spans 16 amino acids. V trimming: 3 bases; J trimming: 5 bases; junction bases outside the gene matches: 5. Germline CDR1 reads WNHNN; CDR2 reads SYGVQD (reference sequence).

The rearrangement uses TRBV5-1 and TRBJ2-2; unclear D gene. Trimming shortened V by 4 bases and J by 6 bases, and 19 bases separated the two germline ends. There are 16 residues in the CDR3. In germline, CDR1 is SGHRS, CDR2 YFSETQ. This CDR3 reads CASSIHPDGSAGELFF. The CDR3 coding sequence is TGCGCCAGCAGCATCCACCCCGACGGGTCGGCCGGGGAGCTGTTTTTT.

The chain uses TRBV5-1 and TRBJ2-7, with TRBD1 identical over 11 bases. CDR1 and CDR2 (germline): SGHRS, YFSETQ. This CDR3 is built from 17 residues. Trimming removed 0 bases from V and 2 bases from J; junction bases left unmatched: 7. The CDR3 is CASSLGMGTGGTYEQYF. CDR3 in DNA: TGCGCCAGCAGCTTGGGAATGGGGACAGGGGGAACCTACGAGCAGTACTTC.

The chain employs TRBV9 and TRBJ2-3; tentatively, D is TRBD1 or TRBD2 (6 bases each). Germline V gene sequence: CDR1 SGDLS, CDR2 YYNGEE. The CDR3 is 16 amino acids. V lost 2 bases and J lost 6, with 19 bases in between. The CDR3 DNA is TGTGCCAGCAGCGTCTTGGGAGGCAGGGGTATGGATACGCAGTATTTT. Protein: CASSVLGGRGMDTQYF.

V gene TRBV18 combines with J gene TRBJ1-6, with 8 bases fitting TRBD1. The length of the CDR3 is 17 residues. CDR1 is KGHSH and CDR2 is LQKENI in the germline V gene. V lost 2 bases to trimming and J lost 10 bases; unmatched junction nucleotides: 13. CDR3 in DNA: TGTGCCAGCTCACCAGGTCCCGGGACAGGTAGAAGATCACCCCTCCACTTT. It is translated as CASSPGPGTGRRSPLHF. Filled out from reference TRBV18 and TRBJ1-6, the complete variable domain reads NAGVMQNPRHLVRRRGQEARLRCSPMKGHSHVYWYRQLPEEGLKFMVYLQKENIIDESGMPKERFSAEFPKEGPSILRIQQVVRGDSAAYFCASSPGPGTGRRSPLHFGNGTRLTVT.

In regard to this clone: Other nucleotide sequences from this sample produce the same CDR3. The chain combines TRBV19 with TRBJ1-1, with D unclear. The germline V gene encodes CDR1 LNHDA and CDR2 SQIVND (reference sequence). V lost 1 base and J lost 3, with 6 bases in between. This CDR3 comprises 13 residues. The CDR3 coding sequence is TGTGCCAGTAGTATAGTCGGGGACACTGAAGCTTTCTTT. It translates to CASSIVGDTEAFF.

This sequence joins TRBV2 and TRBJ1-5; 7 nucleotides match TRBD1. Unmatched junction bases numbered 5, after V lost 6 bases and J lost 6 bases. The CDR3 has 13 amino acids. Germline CDR1 reads SNHLY; CDR2 reads FYNNEI. DNA of the CDR3: TGTGCCAGCAGCGACAGGGCCCCTCAGCCCCAGCATTTT. It yields the protein CASSDRAPQPQHF.

This clone has just one count. The chain carries TRBV5-6 and TRBJ1-2, with TRBD1 as a possible D gene (6 bases). This CDR3 comprises 14 residues. Trimming removed 0 bases from V and 2 bases from J, with 8 bases in between. In germline, CDR1 is SGHDT, CDR2 YYEEEE. The CDR3 here is CASSLGQGNYGYTF. The DNA for the CDR3 is TGTGCCAGCAGCTTGGGGCAGGGGAACTATGGCTACACCTTC.

This rearrangement joins TRBV13 to TRBJ1-3; the D gene is possibly TRBD1 (6 bases). Per the germline V gene, CDR1 is PRHDT and CDR2 is FYEKMQ (reference sequence). Deletions cut 4 bases from V and 2 bases from J, with 15 bases between. CDR3 length equals 16 residues. CDR3: CASSWGRGATGNTIYF. The DNA for the CDR3 is TGTGCCAGCAGCTGGGGGAGGGGGGCAACTGGAAACACCATATATTTT.

The J gene is TRBJ1-6, the V gene TRBV7-2, with D perhaps matching TRBD1 (5 bases). The CDR3 consists of 17 residues. V lost 2 bases to trimming and J lost 7 bases, with 18 bases between them. Germline values: CDR1 SGHTA, CDR2 FQGNSA. The CDR3 DNA is TGTGCCAGCAGCTTATATTTCGGGACGGGTCGAAATTCACCCCTCCACTTT. This gives the protein CASSLYFGTGRNSPLHF.

The chain links TRBV11-2 to TRBJ2-5, with 8 nucleotides matching TRBD1. Germline loops: CDR1 SGHAT, CDR2 FQNNGV. The V segment lost 5 bases and the J segment 2 bases; nucleotides outside the gene matches: 4. This CDR3 spans 14 amino acids. The CDR3 region is CASSQDRGQETQYF. The CDR3 region has the DNA TGTGCCAGCAGCCAAGACAGGGGACAAGAGACCCAGTACTTC.

The J gene is TRBJ2-1, the V gene TRBV30; tentatively, D is TRBD1 (6 bases). The V gene lost 2 bases and the J gene lost 9 bases, with 11 bases spanning the gap. Germline V gene lookup returns CDR1 GTSNPN and CDR2 SVGIG (reference sequence). CDR3 size: 12 residues. The CDR3 nucleotides are TGTGCCTGGAGTCCCGGGACACGTGAGCAGTTCTTC. Translation: CAWSPGTREQFF.

This clone was recorded at least ten times. CDR3 DNA: TGTGCCACCAGTGAGGACCCAGGGAAACAGAGCTACTACGAGCAGTACTTC. Protein product: CATSEDPGKQSYYEQYF. The rearrangement joins TRBV24-1 to TRBJ2-7; D perhaps matches TRBD1 (5 bases). The CDR3 loop spans 17 amino acids. The germline V gene encodes CDR1 KGHDR and CDR2 SFDVKD. With 4 bases removed from V and 3 bases from J, the gap between germline ends came to 21 bases.

The chain employs TRBV11-3 and TRBJ2-7; D unresolved. V was shortened by 3 bases and J by 3 bases, with 9 bases between the two germline ends. The CDR3 has 13 amino acids. Looked up from germline, CDR1 is SGHNT and CDR2 is YENEEA. Written as DNA, the CDR3 is TGTGCCAGCAGCTTGGGTGAGATCTACGAGCAGTACTTC. The encoded protein is CASSLGEIYEQYF.

The chain employs TRBV19 and TRBJ2-3; the D is unclear. The CDR3 totals 14 residues. Per the germline V gene, CDR1 is LNHDA and CDR2 is SQIVND (reference sequence). V lost 5 bases and J 2 bases, leaving 11 bases between the germline ends. This chain's CDR3 is CASSGTAYTDTQYF. CDR3 coding DNA: TGTGCCAGTAGTGGCACAGCCTACACAGATACGCAGTATTTT. The full variable domain, its missing parts supplied by reference TRBV19 and TRBJ2-3, is DGGITQSPKYLFRKEGQNVTLSCEQNLNHDAMYWYRQDPGQGLRLIYYSQIVNDFQKGDIAEGYSVSREKKESFPLTVTSAQKNPTAFYLCASSGTAYTDTQYFGPGTRLTVL.

The chain recombines TRBV7-9 with TRBJ2-7; the D is unclear. The CDR3 covers 12 residues. In germline, CDR1 is SEHNR, CDR2 FQNEAQ (reference sequence). V was clipped by 7 bases and J by 2 bases, with 9 bases between them. The CDR3 coding sequence is TGTGCCAGCACCGACCCTACCTACGAGCAGTACTTC. Translating gives CASTDPTYEQYF.

In this sample, this clone turned up once. This chain links TRBV5-1 with TRBJ2-3; 11 bases are shared with TRBD2. Germline-derived CDR1 and CDR2 are SGHRS and YFSETQ. CDR3 length equals 17 residues. The V and J ends lost 0 bases and 2 bases, in that order; junction bases with no gene match: 5. The chain's CDR3 is CASSLVASGGLTDTQYF. CDR3 nucleotides: TGCGCCAGCAGCTTGGTGGCTAGCGGGGGGCTCACAGATACGCAGTATTTT.

The chain recombines TRBV7-9 with TRBJ1-1; no definite D call. Trimming cost V 8 bases and J 7 bases, with 11 bases left between them. This CDR3 is 11 amino acids long. Germline V gene data show CDR1 as SEHNR and CDR2 as FQNEAQ (reference sequence). In DNA, the CDR3 is TGTGCCAGCCGCGGAAGGAGTGAAGCTTTCTTT. As protein: CASRGRSEAFF.

The count of this clone is one. The genes are TRBV11-3 and TRBJ1-2, with D possibly matching TRBD1 (5 bases). The CDR3 has 16 residues. Germline CDR1 SGHNT, CDR2 YENEEA. Trimming removed 5 bases from V and 2 bases from J, with 18 bases in between. DNA for the CDR3: TGTGCCAGCAGCCACTCCGGGACGGGGTACAACTATGGCTACACCTTC. Residues: CASSHSGTGYNYGYTF.

The chain uses TRBV3-1 (or the pseudogene TRBV3-2) and TRBJ1-2, with TRBD1 as a possible D gene (5 bases). The CDR3 length is 15 residues. CDR1 is LGHDT and CDR2 is YNNKEL in the germline V gene (reference sequence). Trimming removed 2 bases from V and 6 bases from J, with 16 bases in between. CDR3 region: CASSQSGGAVDGYTF. CDR3 sequence (DNA): TGTGCCAGCAGCCAAAGCGGGGGTGCAGTGGATGGCTACACCTTC.

V is TRBV10-3 and J is TRBJ1-1, with D tentatively TRBD1 (6 bases). The ends were cut back, 10 bases at V and 0 bases at J, with 15 bases in the middle. This CDR3 has 14 amino acids. Germline CDR1 and CDR2: ENHRY and SYGVKD. Written as DNA, the CDR3 is TGTGCCACTCACAGGGAGGGAATGAACACTGAAGCTTTCTTT. This codes for CATHREGMNTEAFF.

This sequence joins TRBV30 and TRBJ1-5; D call uncertain. The CDR3 is 17 residues long. The V end was cut by 0 bases, the J end by 7 bases, with 22 bases between. Germline CDR1 reads GTSNPN; CDR2 reads SVGIG (reference sequence). CDR3 sequence reads: CAWSVGVGSMALQPQHF. CDR3 in DNA: TGTGCCTGGAGTGTGGGAGTCGGGAGCATGGCATTGCAGCCCCAGCATTTT.

The CDR3 DNA follows: TGTGCCAGCAGTTTTAAGGGGGGTGTCTATGGCTACACCTTC. Its translation: CASSFKGGVYGYTF. V gene TRBV27 combines with J gene TRBJ1-2; tentatively, D is TRBD1 (6 bases). V was cut by 3 bases and J by 4 bases, with 12 bases left in between. Germline CDR1 reads MNHEY; CDR2 reads SMNVEV (reference sequence). The CDR3 consists of 14 residues.

The rearrangement uses TRBV19 and TRBJ2-4; D is unresolved. Germline CDR1 reads LNHDA; CDR2 reads SQIVND (reference sequence). Trimming left V 5 bases short and J 13 bases short, with 12 bases between. The CDR3 length is 11 residues. The CDR3 DNA reads TGTGCCAGTAGTTCCCGCGGTGGCCAGTACTTC. It specifies CASSSRGGQYF.